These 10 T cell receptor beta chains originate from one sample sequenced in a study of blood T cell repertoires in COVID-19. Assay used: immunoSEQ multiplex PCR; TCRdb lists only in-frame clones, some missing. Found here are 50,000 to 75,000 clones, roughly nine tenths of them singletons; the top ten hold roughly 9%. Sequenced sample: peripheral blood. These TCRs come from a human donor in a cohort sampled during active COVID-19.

CDR3 DNA: TGCGCCAGCAGCTTGGCCGGGACAGGGGAGGACGAGCAGTACTTC. Protein sequence: CASSLAGTGEDEQYF. The chain couples TRBV5-1 to TRBJ2-7, with TRBD1 matching over 10 bases. Per the germline V gene, CDR1 is SGHRS and CDR2 is YFSETQ. The CDR3 runs to 15 residues. V shed 0 bases and J 5 bases; nucleotides not matched to a gene: 5.

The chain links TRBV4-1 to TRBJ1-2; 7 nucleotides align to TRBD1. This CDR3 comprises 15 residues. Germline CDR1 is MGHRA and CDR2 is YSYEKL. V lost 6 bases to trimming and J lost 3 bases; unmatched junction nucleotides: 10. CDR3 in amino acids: CASRGIQGGYYGYTF. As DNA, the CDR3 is TGCGCCAGCAGGGGTATTCAGGGGGGCTACTATGGCTACACCTTC.

CDR3 DNA sequence: TGTGCCAGCAGTTACTCGCCGGGAGCGTACAATGAGCAGTTCTTC. It yields the protein CASSYSPGAYNEQFF. The chain uses TRBV6-5 and TRBJ2-1, with D perhaps TRBD2 (6 bases). The CDR3 spans 15 residues. Germline V gene lookup returns CDR1 MNHEY and CDR2 SVGAGI. Deletions cut 0 bases from V and 4 bases from J, with 10 bases between.

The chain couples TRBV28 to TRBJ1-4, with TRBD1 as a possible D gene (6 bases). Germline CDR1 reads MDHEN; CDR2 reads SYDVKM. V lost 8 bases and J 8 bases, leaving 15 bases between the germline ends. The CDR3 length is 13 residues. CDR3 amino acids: CASGGSTWEKLFF. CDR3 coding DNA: TGTGCCAGCGGGGGCTCAACTTGGGAAAAACTGTTTTTT.

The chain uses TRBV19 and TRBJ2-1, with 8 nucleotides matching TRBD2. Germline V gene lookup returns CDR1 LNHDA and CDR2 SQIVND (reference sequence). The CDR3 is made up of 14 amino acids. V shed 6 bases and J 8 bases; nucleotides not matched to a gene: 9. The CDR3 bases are TGTGCCAGTAGCGCGGGGACTAGATACCATGAGCAGTTCTTC. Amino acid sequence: CASSAGTRYHEQFF. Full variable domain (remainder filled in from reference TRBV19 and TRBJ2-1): DGGITQSPKYLFRKEGQNVTLSCEQNLNHDAMYWYRQDPGQGLRLIYYSQIVNDFQKGDIAEGYSVSREKKESFPLTVTSAQKNPTAFYLCASSAGTRYHEQFFGPGTRLTVL.

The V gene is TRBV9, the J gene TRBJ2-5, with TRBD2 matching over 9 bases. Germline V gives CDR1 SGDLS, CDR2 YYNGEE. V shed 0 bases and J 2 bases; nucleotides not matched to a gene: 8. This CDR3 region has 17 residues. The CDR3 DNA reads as TGTGCCAGCAGCGTAGGGGGCCTAGCGGGGACACAAGAGACCCAGTACTTC. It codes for CASSVGGLAGTQETQYF.

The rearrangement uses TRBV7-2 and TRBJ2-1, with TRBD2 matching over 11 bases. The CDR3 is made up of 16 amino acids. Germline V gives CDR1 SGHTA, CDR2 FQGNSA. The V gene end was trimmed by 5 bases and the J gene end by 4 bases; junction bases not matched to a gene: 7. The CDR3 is CASSPWASGGYNEQFF. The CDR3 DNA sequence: TGTGCCAGCAGCCCGTGGGCTAGCGGGGGGTACAATGAGCAGTTCTTC.

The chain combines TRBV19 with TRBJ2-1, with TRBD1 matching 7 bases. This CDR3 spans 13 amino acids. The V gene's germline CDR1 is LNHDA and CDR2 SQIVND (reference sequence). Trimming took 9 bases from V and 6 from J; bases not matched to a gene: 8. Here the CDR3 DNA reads TGTGCCAGCACAGGGGTTGGGCTCAATGAGCAGTTCTTC. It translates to CASTGVGLNEQFF.

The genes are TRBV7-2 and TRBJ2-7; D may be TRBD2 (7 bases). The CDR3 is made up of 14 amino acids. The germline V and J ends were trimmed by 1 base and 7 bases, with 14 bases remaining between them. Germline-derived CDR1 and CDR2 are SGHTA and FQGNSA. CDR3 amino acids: CASSLVGGPVEQYF. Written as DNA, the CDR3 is TGTGCCAGCAGCTTAGTCGGGGGGCCGGTAGAGCAGTACTTC. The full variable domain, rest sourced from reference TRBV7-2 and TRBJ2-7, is GAGVSQSPSNKVTEKGKDVELRCDPISGHTALYWYRQSLGQGLEFLIYFQGNSAPDKSGLPSDRFSAERTGGSVSTLTIQRTQQEDSAVYLCASSLVGGPVEQYFGPGTRLTVT.

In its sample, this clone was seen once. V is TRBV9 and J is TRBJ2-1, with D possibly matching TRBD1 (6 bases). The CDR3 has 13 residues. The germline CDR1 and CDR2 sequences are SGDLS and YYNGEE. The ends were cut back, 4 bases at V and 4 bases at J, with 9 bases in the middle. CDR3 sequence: CASSRQDYNEQFF. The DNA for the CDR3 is TGTGCCAGCAGCCGACAGGATTACAATGAGCAGTTCTTC. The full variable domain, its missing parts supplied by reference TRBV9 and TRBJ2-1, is DSGVTQTPKHLITATGQRVTLRCSPRSGDLSVYWYQQSLDQGLQFLIQYYNGEERAKGNILERFSAQQFPDLHSELNLSSLELGDSALYFCASSRQDYNEQFFGPGTRLTVL.